This TCR beta chain is from a study of shared clonotypes between healthy human individuals. Looked up from germline, CDR1 is MNHEY and CDR2 is SMNVEV (reference sequence). CDR3 length equals 14 residues. V was trimmed by 2 bases and J by 1 base, leaving 6 bases between them. Adult Caucasians living in Nashville, Tennessee made up all of the donors. Method: immunoSEQ multiplex PCR; TCRdb's copy keeps in-frame clones and lacks some. There are about 660,000 clones in the sample; around two thirds occur only once, and approximately 1.6% lies in the top ten. Points on this clone: Different DNA sequences within this sample yield the same CDR3.

Sequencing input: memory CD4+ T cells sorted from blood. Subset meaning: CD45RA-negative fraction. The source of this sequence is a woman aged 30 to 39 in good health. The chain employs TRBV27 and TRBJ1-3; TRBD1 is a possible D gene (5 bases). Here the CDR3 reads CASSLQGSGNTIYF. CDR3 nucleotide sequence: TGTGCCAGCAGTTTACAGGGTTCTGGAAACACCATATATTTT.